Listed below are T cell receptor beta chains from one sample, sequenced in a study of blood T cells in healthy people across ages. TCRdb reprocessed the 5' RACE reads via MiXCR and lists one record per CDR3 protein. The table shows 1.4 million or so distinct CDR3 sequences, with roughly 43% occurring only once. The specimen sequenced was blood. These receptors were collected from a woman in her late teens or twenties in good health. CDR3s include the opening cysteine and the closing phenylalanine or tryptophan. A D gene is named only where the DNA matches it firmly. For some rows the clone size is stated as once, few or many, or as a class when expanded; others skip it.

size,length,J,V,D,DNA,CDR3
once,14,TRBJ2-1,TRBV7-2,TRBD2,TGTGCCAGCGGGACTAGCGTGGGGTACAATGAGCAGTTCTTC,CASGTSVGYNEQFF
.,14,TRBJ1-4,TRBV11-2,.,TGTGCCAGCAGCTTGTGGGGCTATAATGAAAAACTGTTTTTT,CASSLWGYNEKLFF
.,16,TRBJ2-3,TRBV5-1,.,TGCGCCAGCAGCTTGGTCCAGGAATGGGGCACAGATACGCAGTATTTT,CASSLVQEWGTDTQYF
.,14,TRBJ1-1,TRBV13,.,TGTGCCAGCAGCTCCCGGGGGGGTCTGGCTGAAGCTTTCTTT,CASSSRGGLAEAFF
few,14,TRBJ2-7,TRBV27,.,TGTGCCAGCAGAAGTCCGACACTAACCTACGAGCAGTACTTC,CASRSPTLTYEQYF
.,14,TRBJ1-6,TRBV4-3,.,TGCGCCAGCAGCTTAGTAGGACTTAATTCACCCCTCCACTTT,CASSLVGLNSPLHF
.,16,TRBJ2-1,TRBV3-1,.,TGTGCCAGCAGCCACTTAGACAGGACTATCTACAATGAGCAGTTCTTC,CASSHLDRTIYNEQFF
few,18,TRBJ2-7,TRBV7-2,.,TGTGCCAGCAGCTTAGGTTTATCGGGGCGGTCAATCTCCTACGAGCAGTACTTC,CASSLGLSGRSISYEQYF
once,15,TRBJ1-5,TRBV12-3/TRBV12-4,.,TGTGCCAGCAGCCCTGGTGGCTTCGACAATCAGCCCCAGCATTTT,CASSPGGFDNQPQHF
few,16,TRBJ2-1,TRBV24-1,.,TGTGCCACCAGTGATTTTGAGGGAAGCTCCTACAATGAGCAGTTCTTC,CATSDFEGSSYNEQFF
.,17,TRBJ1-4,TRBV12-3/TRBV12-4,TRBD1,TGTGCCAGCAGACGTACGGAATGGGACAGGGGGGGAGAAAAACTGTTTTTT,CASRRTEWDRGGEKLFF
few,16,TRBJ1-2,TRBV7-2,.,TGTGCCAGCAGCCAACAAGGGGGAGGGTCGGGCTATGGCTACACCTTC,CASSQQGGGSGYGYTF
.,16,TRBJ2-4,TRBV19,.,TGTGCCAGTAGTTCAAACCTCAGGGATCTCCAAAACATTCAGTACTTC,CASSSNLRDLQNIQYF
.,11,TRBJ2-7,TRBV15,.,TGTGCCACCAGCAGAGAGGGCGAGCAGTACTTC,CATSREGEQYF
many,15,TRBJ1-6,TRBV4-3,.,TGCGCCAGCAGCCAAGCCGGGACCCCTAGTTCACCCCTCCACTTT,CASSQAGTPSSPLHF
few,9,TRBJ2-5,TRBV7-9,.,TGTTCGGGTGAAGAGACCCAGTACTTC,CSGEETQYF
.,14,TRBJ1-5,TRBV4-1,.,TGCGCCAGCAGCCCCTTAACGGACGGCCCAATCCAGCATTTT,CASSPLTDGPIQHF
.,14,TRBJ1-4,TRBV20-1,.,TGCAGTACTAGAGAGCCAGGGAGGAATGAAAAACTGTTTTTT,CSTREPGRNEKLFF
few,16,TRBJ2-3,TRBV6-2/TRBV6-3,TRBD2,TGTGCCAGCAGCCGCCTAGAGCGGGGGGGACAGCATACGCAGTATTTT,CASSRLERGGQHTQYF
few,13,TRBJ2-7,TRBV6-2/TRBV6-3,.,TGTGCCAGCAGCCGGGACAAATACAATGAGCAGTACTTC,CASSRDKYNEQYF
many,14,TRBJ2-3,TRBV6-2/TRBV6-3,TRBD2,TGTGCCAGTACTAGCGGGGGAGATGTAGATACGCAGTATTTT,CASTSGGDVDTQYF
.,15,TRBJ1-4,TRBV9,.,TGTGCCAGCAGCGGATCACCGGTGATTTCTGAAAAACTGTTTTTT,CASSGSPVISEKLFF
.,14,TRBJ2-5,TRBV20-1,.,TGCAGTGCTAGAGATCAAGGGGCAGGAGAGACCCAGTACTTC,CSARDQGAGETQYF
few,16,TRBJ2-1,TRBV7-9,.,TGTGCCAGCAGAGCACCGGGCGGGGTCTTGGACAATGAGCAGTTCTTC,CASRAPGGVLDNEQFF
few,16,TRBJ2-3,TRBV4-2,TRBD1,TGTGCCAGCAGCCTTTCTGGGACAGGGAGTAAAGATACGCAGTATTTT,CASSLSGTGSKDTQYF
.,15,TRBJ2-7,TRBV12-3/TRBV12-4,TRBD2,TGTGCCAGCAGTTCGGGACTAGCGGTTACCTACGAGCAGTACTTC,CASSSGLAVTYEQYF
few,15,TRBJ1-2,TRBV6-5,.,TGTGCCAGCGGGACGCCCGGAGGGACTAACTATGGCTACACCTTC,CASGTPGGTNYGYTF
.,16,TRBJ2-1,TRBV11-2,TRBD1,TGTGCCAGCAGCTCGTACAGGGGGCGATCCTACAATGAGCAGTTCTTC,CASSSYRGRSYNEQFF
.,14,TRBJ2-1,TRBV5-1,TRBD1,TGCGCCAGCCTTCCGGGACAGGGTGTTGATGAGCAGTTCTTC,CASLPGQGVDEQFF
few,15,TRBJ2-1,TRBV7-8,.,TGTGCCAGCAGCTTAGCCGAATCGGGAGACGACGAGCAGTTCTTC,CASSLAESGDDEQFF
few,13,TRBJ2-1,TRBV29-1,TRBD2,TGCAGCGTTAATCTACTAGCGGGAGATGAGCAGTTCTTC,CSVNLLAGDEQFF
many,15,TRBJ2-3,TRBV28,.,TGTGCCAGCAGTGAGGGGACTTTTCCGACAGATACGCAGTATTTT,CASSEGTFPTDTQYF
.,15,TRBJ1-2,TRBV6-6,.,TGTGCCAGCAGTTACTTAGGGTTGGATAACTATGGCTACACCTTC,CASSYLGLDNYGYTF
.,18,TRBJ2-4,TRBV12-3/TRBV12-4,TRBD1,TGTGCCAGCACCGTGCAGGGGGCGGGTGCATTAGCCAAAAACATTCAGTACTTC,CASTVQGAGALAKNIQYF
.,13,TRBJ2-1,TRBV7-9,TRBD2,TGTGCCAGCAGGTCTAAACTAGCGGATGAGCAGTTCTTC,CASRSKLADEQFF
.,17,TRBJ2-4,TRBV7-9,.,TGTGCCAGCGGCTTTCTAGAGGGTCACTTAGCCAAAAACATTCAGTACTTC,CASGFLEGHLAKNIQYF
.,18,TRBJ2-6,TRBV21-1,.,TGTGCCAGCAGCAAAGAGGAGGGGGGAGTCTCTGGGGCCAACGTCCTGACTTTC,CASSKEEGGVSGANVLTF
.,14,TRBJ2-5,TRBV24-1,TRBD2,TGTGCCACCAGTGACTATCGCGGGGGAGAGACCCAGTACTTC,CATSDYRGGETQYF
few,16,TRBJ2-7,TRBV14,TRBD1,TGTGCCAGCAGCCGCCCGGGACAGGGCTACTCCTACGAGCAGTACTTC,CASSRPGQGYSYEQYF
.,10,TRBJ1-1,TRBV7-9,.,TGTGCCAGCAGCTTTACTGAAGCTTTCTTT,CASSFTEAFF
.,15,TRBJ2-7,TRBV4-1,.,TGCGCCAGCAGGCAAACCAGGGGCAGCTTCTACGAGCAGTACTTC,CASRQTRGSFYEQYF
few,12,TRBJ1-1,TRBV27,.,TGTGCCAGCAGATTCATGAACACTGAAGCTTTCTTT,CASRFMNTEAFF
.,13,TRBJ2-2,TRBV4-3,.,TGCGCCAGCAGCTTAGCCCACACCGGGGAGCTGTTTTTT,CASSLAHTGELFF
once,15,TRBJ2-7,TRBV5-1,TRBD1,TGCGCCAGCAGCTTACCCGGGACAGGGCAACACGAGCAGTACTTC,CASSLPGTGQHEQYF
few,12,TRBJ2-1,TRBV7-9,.,TGTGCCAGCAGCTGGGACTTCGGAAAGCAGTTCTTC,CASSWDFGKQFF
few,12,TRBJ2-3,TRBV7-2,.,TGTGCCAGCAGCCCTTTTTTGGATACGCAGTATTTT,CASSPFLDTQYF
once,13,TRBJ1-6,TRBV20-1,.,TGCAGTGCTAGCGGGGCGGGAAATTCACCCCTCCACTTT,CSASGAGNSPLHF
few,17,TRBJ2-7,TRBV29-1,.,TGCAGCGTTGAAGAGAGGGGAGAGGCAGCTCTTTCCTACGAGCAGTACTTC,CSVEERGEAALSYEQYF
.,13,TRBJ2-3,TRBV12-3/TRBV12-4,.,TGTGCCAGCAGCCTTACCCACCGGGATACGCAGTATTTT,CASSLTHRDTQYF
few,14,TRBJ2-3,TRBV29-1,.,TGCAGCGTTGGGGGGAGCGGTTATGCAGATACGCAGTATTTT,CSVGGSGYADTQYF
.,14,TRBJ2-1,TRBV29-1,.,TGCAGCGTTAAGCCCAGACAGAACTACAATGAGCAGTTCTTC,CSVKPRQNYNEQFF
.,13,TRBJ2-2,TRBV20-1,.,TGCAGTGCTAGGCAGACGAACACCGGGGAGCTGTTTTTT,CSARQTNTGELFF